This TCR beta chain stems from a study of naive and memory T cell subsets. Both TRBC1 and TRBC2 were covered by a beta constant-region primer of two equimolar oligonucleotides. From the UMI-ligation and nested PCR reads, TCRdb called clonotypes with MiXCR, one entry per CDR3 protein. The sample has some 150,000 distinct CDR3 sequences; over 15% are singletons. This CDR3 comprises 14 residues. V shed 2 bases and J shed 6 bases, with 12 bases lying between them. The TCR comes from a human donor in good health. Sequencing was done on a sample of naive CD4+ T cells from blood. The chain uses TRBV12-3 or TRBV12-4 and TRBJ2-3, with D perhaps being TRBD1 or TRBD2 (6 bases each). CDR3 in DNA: TGTGCCAGCAGTTTATCGGGGGCGCCGGATACGCAGTATTTT. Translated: CASSLSGAPDTQYF.